This T cell receptor (beta chain) appears in the sequencing data of a study of blood T cell repertoires in COVID-19. At the level of the study: The analysed material was cDNA or gDNA that came from T cells, B-cell-depleted T cells, or PBMCs.

Original analysis: Scientists estimated how many nucleated cells there were by amplifying reference gene primers. The data were produced by immunoSEQ multiplex PCR, yet TCRdb's version contains in-frame clones alone and is incomplete. That table is the source of V, J and clone size, and D and trimming were worked out from the DNA. The data contain over 55,000 clones, more than 75% of them seen just once; the ten biggest clones take up approximately 7%. With 1 base clipped from V and 4 bases from J, the junction kept 13 bases outside the gene matches. The CDR3 contains 18 residues. Germline CDR1 and CDR2: MDHEN and SYDVKM. This clone was seen just once.

The genes are TRBV28 and TRBJ1-5; 7 bases align to TRBD1. The clonotype was recovered from a human donor with active COVID-19. The donor label of this sample is uncertain. Material: peripheral blood. CDR3 nucleotides: TGTGCCAGCAGTTTATCCCCACTCAGACAGGGTCCTAATCAGCCCCAGCATTTT. It encodes CASSLSPLRQGPNQPQHF.